The clone carrying this T cell receptor beta chain was detected only a few times. TCRdb keeps only in-frame clones here, not all; method: immunoSEQ multiplex PCR. Among roughly 50,000 clones, around 90% were seen once, and the ten largest hold approximately 7.6%. This record belongs to a study of blood T cell repertoires in COVID-19. Germline CDR1 and CDR2: MNHEY and SVGEGT. Trimming took 0 bases from V and 0 from J, leaving 12 bases between them. CDR3 length: 17 amino acids. Source material: peripheral blood. The TCR originated in a woman between 55 and 75 years old with active or convalescent COVID-19. The V call is TRBV6-2 or TRBV6-3, the J call TRBJ1-3; unclear D gene. Here the CDR3 reads CASSYSRTPSSGNTIYF. The CDR3 DNA sequence: TGTGCCAGCAGTTACTCGCGGACTCCGAGCTCTGGAAACACCATATATTTT.